The present T cell receptor (beta chain) was sequenced within a study of CD8 T cells in Susac syndrome. Trimming took off 0 bases at V and 5 bases at J, with 14 bases between the two ends. In germline, CDR1 is LNHNV, CDR2 YYDKDF (reference sequence). The CDR3 runs 15 residues. The RNA input was about 0.45 to 1 ug, and it was reverse transcribed with random hexamers. TCRdb independently ran MiXCR on the immunoSEQ multiplex PCR reads; one entry per CDR3 protein. The sample comprises about 150,000 distinct CDR3 sequences, around 95% of which are singletons, and 0.15% rests with the top ten. Input material: CD8+ T cells from PBMCs. The sequence derives from a human donor with multiple sclerosis. The chain carries TRBV15 and TRBJ2-7; TRBD2 is a possible D gene (5 bases). The DNA of the CDR3 is TGTGCCACCAGCAGAGAAGAACTAGGGTGGAACGAGCAGTACTTC. Translating gives CATSREELGWNEQYF.